The 29 T cell receptor beta chains in this list originate from one sample, sequenced in a study of T-cell reconstitution after alpha-beta-depleted transplantation in children. Unique molecular identifiers were incorporated during preparation of the TCRbeta library. A single record per CDR3 protein comes from TCRdb applying MiXCR to the PCR reads. The sample records approximately 110,000 distinct CDR3 sequences, 10% being singletons. Sequencing was performed on PBMCs, taken before TCRalphabeta/CD19-depleted stem cell transplant. Every receptor here comes from a boy between 2 and 15 years old with acute lymphoblastic leukemia, due to receive a stem cell transplant.

The chain employs TRBV5-1 and TRBJ2-6; D might be TRBD1 (6 bases). This CDR3 is 16 amino acids long. Germline CDR1 SGHRS, CDR2 YFSETQ. V was clipped by 5 bases and J by 0 bases, with 12 bases between them. The chain's CDR3 is CASSISGDSGANVLTF. The CDR3, as DNA: TGCGCCAGCAGTATTTCAGGGGACTCTGGGGCCAACGTCCTGACTTTC.

In its sample, this clonotype was seen a few times. The chain recombines TRBV20-1 with TRBJ2-1, with 9 bases lining up with TRBD2. Per the germline V gene, CDR1 is DFQATT and CDR2 is SNEGSKA (reference sequence). The junction had 10 bases not matched to a gene; V was cut back by 0 bases and J by 10 bases. The CDR3 has 15 amino acids. In DNA, the CDR3 is TGCAGTGCTAGAGATGGGGGACTAGCTTTGGTCGAGCAGTTCTTC. It translates to CSARDGGLALVEQFF.

There are many counts of this clonotype. The V call is TRBV27, the J call TRBJ2-3; TRBD1 agrees at 9 bases. This CDR3 is 13 amino acids long. J was trimmed by 6 bases and V by 8 bases; bases with no gene match: 6. Germline CDR1 is MNHEY and CDR2 is SMNVEV (reference sequence). The CDR3 loop reads CASQQGARDTQYF. The CDR3, as DNA: TGTGCCAGCCAACAGGGGGCCCGGGATACGCAGTATTTT.

This clonotype was detected a few times. The V call is TRBV24-1, the J call TRBJ2-1; 8 bases are shared with TRBD2. Germline V gives CDR1 KGHDR, CDR2 SFDVKD. After removal of 3 bases from V and 2 bases from J, the junction contained 5 bases not matched to a gene. The CDR3 extends over 16 amino acids. The DNA for the CDR3 is TGTGCCACCAGTGATCCCAATAGCGGGACCTACAATGAGCAGTTCTTC. Translated, it gives CATSDPNSGTYNEQFF.

A few counts support this clonotype. The J gene is TRBJ2-2, the V gene TRBV4-2; 10 nucleotides align to TRBD2. This CDR3 contains 17 residues. The V gene end was trimmed by 5 bases and the J gene end by 3 bases; junction bases not matched to a gene: 9. From germline, CDR1 is LGHNA and CDR2 YNFKEQ. The CDR3 protein is CASSTSLTSGDTGELFF. CDR3 nucleotide sequence: TGTGCCAGCAGCACATCACTTACTAGCGGGGACACCGGGGAGCTGTTTTTT.

The CDR3 is CASSLGGRGDYGYTF. As DNA, the CDR3 is TGCGCCAGCAGCTTGGGGGGGAGAGGTGACTATGGCTACACCTTC. The chain recombines TRBV5-1 with TRBJ1-2, with D possibly TRBD1 on 5 matching bases. Trimming took 0 bases from V and 3 from J, leaving 12 bases between them. The CDR3 is 15 residues long. The V gene's germline CDR1 is SGHRS and CDR2 YFSETQ.

This clonotype was counted ten times or more. The chain employs TRBV20-1 and TRBJ2-1; TRBD2 aligns across 7 bases. CDR1 and CDR2 from the germline V gene are DFQATT and SNEGSKA (reference sequence). This CDR3 has 15 amino acids. Trimming cost V 5 bases and J 7 bases; bases outside gene matches: 14. In nucleotides, the CDR3 is TGCAGTGCTCAGGACGGGGGGAGTCCCGGGAATGAGCAGTTCTTC. Its translation is CSAQDGGSPGNEQFF.

The rearrangement links TRBV19 to TRBJ2-6; D is ambiguous. V was shortened by 5 bases and J by 1 base, with 9 bases between the two germline ends. This CDR3 has 15 residues. CDR1 and CDR2 from the germline V gene are LNHDA and SQIVND (reference sequence). Written as DNA, the CDR3 is TGTGCCAGTAGTTCACAGCGATCTGGGGCCAACGTCCTGACTTTC. This gives the protein CASSSQRSGANVLTF.

The rearrangement joins TRBV14 to TRBJ2-1; 7 nucleotides line up with TRBD1. CDR1 is SGHDN and CDR2 is FVKESK in the germline V gene. Trimming took 5 bases from V and 5 from J; bases not matched to a gene: 12. This CDR3 comprises 16 residues. Here the CDR3 reads CASSRRQGVIDNEQFF. For the CDR3, the DNA is TGTGCCAGCAGCAGACGACAGGGTGTCATCGACAATGAGCAGTTCTTC.

The chain couples TRBV5-1 to TRBJ2-7, with 7 positions matching TRBD2. CDR3 length equals 15 residues. Per the germline V gene, CDR1 is SGHRS and CDR2 is YFSETQ. V shed 2 bases and J 6 bases; nucleotides not matched to a gene: 11. The CDR3 DNA is TGCGCCAGCAGCTTCGCCGGGGAGGGCTTGAGCGAGCAGTACTTC. This codes for CASSFAGEGLSEQYF.

Only a few counts were recorded for this clonotype. The J gene is TRBJ1-3, the V gene TRBV7-9; D uncertain. CDR1 SEHNR and CDR2 FQNEAQ come from the germline V gene (reference sequence). This CDR3 has 12 residues. Trimming took 1 base from V and 7 from J, leaving 5 bases between them. CDR3 residues: CASSLGLNTIYF. CDR3 coding DNA: TGTGCCAGCAGCTTAGGTCTCAACACCATATATTTT.

Only a few counts were recorded for this clonotype. The chain carries TRBV7-6 and TRBJ2-7; D call uncertain. V was shortened by 0 bases and J by 0 bases, with 3 bases between the two germline ends. Per germline, CDR1 SGHVS and CDR2 FNYEAQ. The CDR3 runs 13 residues. The DNA of the CDR3 is TGTGCCAGCAGCTTAGCCTACTCCTACGAGCAGTACTTC. This gives the protein CASSLAYSYEQYF.

The table lists this clonotype with a few counts. CDR3 amino acids: CASSLGGLAGGVGEQFF. In DNA, the CDR3 is TGTGCCAGCAGCTTAGGGGGTCTAGCGGGAGGGGTGGGTGAGCAGTTCTTC. This chain links TRBV7-6 with TRBJ2-1; 12 positions match TRBD2. CDR1 SGHVS and CDR2 FNYEAQ come from the germline V gene. J was trimmed by 9 bases and V by 1 base; bases with no gene match: 10. The CDR3 runs 17 residues. Based on the CDR3 plus reference TRBV7-6 and TRBJ2-1, the full variable domain is GAGVSQSPRYKVTKRGQDVALRCDPISGHVSLYWYRQALGQGPEFLTYFNYEAQQDKSGLPNDRFSAERPEGSISTLTIQRTEQRDSAMYRCASSLGGLAGGVGEQFFGPGTRLTVL.

The chain has TRBV2 and TRBJ2-3; D is perhaps TRBD1 (5 bases). Germline V gene data show CDR1 as SNHLY and CDR2 as FYNNEI. V was trimmed by 3 bases and J by 2 bases, leaving 9 bases between them. CDR3 size: 14 residues. The CDR3 loop reads CASSEQGPTDTQYF. CDR3 DNA: TGTGCCAGCAGTGAGCAGGGCCCCACAGATACGCAGTATTTT.

V and J are TRBV12-3 or TRBV12-4 and TRBJ1-2; no firm D call. The CDR3 has 14 residues. Trimming cost V 6 bases and J 0 bases, with 11 bases left between them. For the CDR3, the DNA is TGTGCCAGCAGCCCCGGCAGAGCTAACTATGGCTACACCTTC. It is translated as CASSPGRANYGYTF.

Only one count was recorded for this clonotype. Here the CDR3 reads CASSRSLGPEGETQYF. In DNA, the CDR3 is TGTGCCAGCAGCCGGAGCCTCGGTCCAGAGGGGGAGACCCAGTACTTC. The chain links TRBV11-2 to TRBJ2-5; the D gene could be TRBD1 or TRBD2 (5 bases each). Trimming left V 5 bases short and J 5 bases short, with 21 bases between. The germline CDR1 and CDR2 sequences are SGHAT and FQNNGV. The CDR3 runs 16 residues. Complete variable domain (other parts from reference TRBV11-2 and TRBJ2-5): EAGVAQSPRYKIIEKRQSVAFWCNPISGHATLYWYQQILGQGPKLLIQFQNNGVVDDSQLPKDRFSAERLKGVDSTLKIQPAKLEDSAVYLCASSRSLGPEGETQYFGPGTRLLVL.

CDR3 bases: TGCGCCAGCAGCTTAACAGCGGGAGGAAGCTCCTACAATGAGCAGTTCTTC. Protein: CASSLTAGGSSYNEQFF. The chain uses TRBV5-1 and TRBJ2-1; 9 bases line up with TRBD2. The CDR3 contains 17 residues. Germline V gene lookup returns CDR1 SGHRS and CDR2 YFSETQ. V lost 2 bases, J lost 0 bases, and 6 bases stayed unmatched.

This clonotype was seen only a few times. V usage is TRBV7-2 and J usage is TRBJ1-1; D perhaps matches TRBD1 (6 bases). Trimming removed 1 base at V and 5 bases at J, with 11 bases between. Germline CDR1 is SGHTA and CDR2 is FQGNSA. This CDR3 contains 14 residues. CDR3 nucleotides: TGTGCCAGCAGCTTAGTGGGGGGCTTGACTGAAGCTTTCTTT. This encodes CASSLVGGLTEAFF.

V gene TRBV6-6 combines with J gene TRBJ2-1; D unclear. Germline CDR1 and CDR2: MNHNY and SVGAGI (reference sequence). The ends were cut back, 0 bases at V and 9 bases at J, with 9 bases in the middle. The CDR3 is 13 amino acids. The chain's CDR3 is CASSYSASGEQFF. The CDR3 DNA is TGTGCCAGCAGTTACTCGGCCAGTGGTGAGCAGTTCTTC.

In its sample, this clonotype was seen a few times. The chain carries TRBV5-5 and TRBJ2-3; D is unresolved. The CDR3 is 17 residues long. The V and J ends lost 2 bases and 1 base respectively, with 17 bases between them. Per the germline V gene, CDR1 is SGHKS and CDR2 is YYEKEE (reference sequence). CDR3 protein: CASSFGIHAEGTDTQYF. DNA of the CDR3: TGTGCCAGCAGCTTCGGTATACACGCCGAGGGCACAGATACGCAGTATTTT. The full variable domain, in which reference TRBV5-5 and TRBJ2-3 provide the parts outside the CDR3, is DAGVTQSPTHLIKTRGQQVTLRCSPISGHKSVSWYQQVLGQGPQFIFQYYEKEERGRGNFPDRFSARQFPNYSSELNVNALLLGDSALYLCASSFGIHAEGTDTQYFGPGTRLTVL.

This clonotype appeared a few times. Because the CDR3 is missing its conserved closing phenylalanine or tryptophan, this is likely a read error. The DNA is left out, because the CDR3 cannot be placed on it with certainty; the CDR3 is given as TCRdb lists it. The chain joins TRBV19 to TRBJ1-1. CDR1 and CDR2 (germline): LNHDA, SQIVND (reference sequence). Termini included, the CDR3 measures 12 amino acids. The CDR3 is CASLAGQGILLC.

The genes are TRBV11-3 and TRBJ2-3; D tentatively reads TRBD1 or TRBD2 (5 bases each). CDR1 is SGHNT and CDR2 is YENEEA in the germline V gene. The CDR3 sequence is 15 residues long. Trimming shortened V by 5 bases and J by 4 bases, and 16 bases separated the two germline ends. The CDR3 protein is CASSDSRGAADTQYF. CDR3 nucleotide sequence: TGTGCCAGCAGCGATTCTAGGGGAGCGGCAGATACGCAGTATTTT.

This clonotype was seen many times. The chain links TRBV7-2 to TRBJ2-3; TRBD2 matches at 8 bases. Germline-derived CDR1 and CDR2 are SGHTA and FQGNSA. The CDR3 runs 15 residues. The junction had 3 bases not matched to a gene; V was cut back by 1 base and J by 3 bases. CDR3 sequence: CASSLDGRATDTQYF. In DNA, the CDR3 is TGTGCCAGCAGCTTAGACGGGAGGGCTACAGATACGCAGTATTTT.

The rearrangement links TRBV13 to TRBJ2-1; D is unclear. This CDR3 has 14 amino acids. Germline-derived CDR1 and CDR2 are PRHDT and FYEKMQ (reference sequence). Trimming pared 5 bases from V and 0 bases from J, leaving 8 bases between. The CDR3 DNA is TGTGCCAGCAGCCCACCCAGCTCCTACAATGAGCAGTTCTTC. It codes for CASSPPSSYNEQFF.

The chain is built from TRBV18 and TRBJ2-3, with 7 bases aligning to TRBD2. V was pared by 3 bases and J by 0 bases, with 6 bases of the junction left unmatched. Germline CDR1 KGHSH, CDR2 LQKENI. The CDR3 contains 16 residues. The CDR3: CASSPTSSGSTDTQYF. CDR3 coding DNA: TGTGCCAGCTCACCGACTTCTAGCGGAAGCACAGATACGCAGTATTTT.

This chain joins TRBV27 and TRBJ1-4, with 10 bases lining up with TRBD1. CDR3 length equals 16 residues. The germline V gene encodes CDR1 MNHEY and CDR2 SMNVEV (reference sequence). With V trimmed by 6 bases and J by 4 bases, 8 bases remained unmatched. DNA for the CDR3: TGTGCCAGCAGATACACCGACAGGGGGCTTAATGAAAAACTGTTTTTT. The encoded protein is CASRYTDRGLNEKLFF.

This clonotype occurred many times. This chain uses TRBV10-3 with TRBJ1-1; D possibly corresponds to TRBD1 (5 bases). Trimming pared 3 bases from V and 4 bases from J, leaving 9 bases between. CDR1 and CDR2 from the germline V gene are ENHRY and SYGVKD. CDR3 length: 13 residues. The CDR3 DNA reads TGTGCCATCAGTGACGGGGGTGGCACTGAAGCTTTCTTT. Encoded protein: CAISDGGGTEAFF.

In this sample, this clonotype turned up many times. The chain combines TRBV27 with TRBJ1-1; D remains ambiguous. Germline V gene lookup returns CDR1 MNHEY and CDR2 SMNVEV (reference sequence). The CDR3 consists of 13 residues. The V gene lost 3 bases and the J gene lost 0 bases, with 5 bases spanning the gap. This chain's CDR3 is CASSLWLNTEAFF. Here the CDR3 DNA reads TGTGCCAGCAGTTTGTGGCTGAACACTGAAGCTTTCTTT.

J is TRBJ1-1 and V is TRBV27, with 7 positions matching TRBD1. This CDR3 region has 16 residues. The V gene's germline CDR1 is MNHEY and CDR2 SMNVEV (reference sequence). The trim removed 2 bases at V and 3 bases at J, leaving 9 bases unmatched. The CDR3 here is CASSLVGRGVHTEAFF. The CDR3 DNA sequence: TGTGCCAGCAGTTTAGTGGGCAGGGGGGTGCACACTGAAGCTTTCTTT.